This T cell receptor (beta chain) was recorded in a study of shared clonotypes between healthy human individuals. It was around 0.3 ug DNA, 28,000 or so T cell genomes, that went into each replicate PCR of unsorted PBMC. Clones were sequenced by immunoSEQ multiplex PCR, and TCRdb holds only the in-frame ones, with some missing. This table has about 490,000 clones, 60% to 80% appearing once. Germline CDR1 MDHEN, CDR2 SYDVKM. V lost 5 bases and J 0 bases, leaving 23 bases between the germline ends. This CDR3 is built from 19 residues. V gene TRBV28 combines with J gene TRBJ1-5; perhaps TRBD1 as D (5 bases). Input material: PBMCs. This TCR derives from a woman in her forties in good health. Some clones in this sample may be carry-over from other donors' samples. CDR3 in amino acids: CASSAPVGLWGYSNQPQHF. The CDR3 DNA reads TGTGCCAGCAGTGCCCCCGTTGGGCTATGGGGGTATAGCAATCAGCCCCAGCATTTT.